Listed below are T cell receptor beta chains from one sample, sequenced in a study of blood T cell repertoires in COVID-19. Sequencing was performed with immunoSEQ multiplex PCR; in TCRdb, only in-frame clones are kept and a portion is missing. The table lists under 300,000 clones, about 93% of them singletons, with 1.9% in the top ten. Sequences were obtained from PBMCs or T cells enriched from blood (not recorded which). The source of these receptors is a woman aged 18-29 years who had recovered from COVID-19. Each CDR3 is given with its conserved first and last residue. The D gene is left open where the match is weak. Not every row has a clone size; where given, it reads once, few, many or a size class.

D: TRBD1; size: once; J: TRBJ1-5; V: TRBV11-2; DNA: TGTGCCAGCAGAGTAAGGCAGGACAGGGACCCGTGGGGCAATCAGCCCCAGCATTTT; CDR3: CASRVRQDRDPWGNQPQHF
D: NA; size: few; J: TRBJ2-7; V: TRBV6-5; DNA: TGTGCCAGCAGTTCGAAGAGATACGAGCAGTACTTC; CDR3: CASSSKRYEQYF
D: TRBD1; size: NA; J: TRBJ1-1; V: TRBV12-5; DNA: TGTGCTAGTGGTTTGGCGGACAGGGGAGGCACTGAAGCTTTCTTT; CDR3: CASGLADRGGTEAFF
D: NA; size: NA; J: TRBJ1-1; V: TRBV19; DNA: TGTGCCAGTAGTATCTATGATACTGAAGCTTTCTTT; CDR3: CASSIYDTEAFF
D: NA; size: NA; J: TRBJ1-1; V: TRBV2; DNA: TGTGCCAGCAGTGAAGCTTCCGGGTTGGCCACTGAAGCTTTCTTT; CDR3: CASSEASGLATEAFF
D: NA; size: few; J: TRBJ1-5; V: TRBV6-1; DNA: TGTGCCAGCAGTGAAGGTGAGGGTGGCAATCAGCCCCAGCATTTT; CDR3: CASSEGEGGNQPQHF
D: NA; size: NA; J: TRBJ1-2; V: TRBV7-9; DNA: TGTGCCAGCAGCTTAGGGACAAATTATGGCTACACCTTC; CDR3: CASSLGTNYGYTF
D: TRBD2; size: few; J: TRBJ2-1; V: TRBV4-1; DNA: TGCGCCAGCAGCCCTATACTAGCGCCAAGCTCCTACAATGAGCAGTTCTTC; CDR3: CASSPILAPSSYNEQFF
D: TRBD2; size: NA; J: TRBJ2-7; V: TRBV7-9; DNA: TGTGCCAGCAGCCCGGGACTAGCCCCCTACTACGAGCAGTACTTC; CDR3: CASSPGLAPYYEQYF
D: NA; size: few; J: TRBJ2-3; V: TRBV11-2; DNA: TGTGCCAGCAGCTTAGCGGGATCGGCCCACACAGATACGCAGTATTTT; CDR3: CASSLAGSAHTDTQYF
D: NA; size: NA; J: TRBJ2-7; V: TRBV9; DNA: TGTGCCAGCGGGGGCCCGGGGCGGAGCGGCTACGAGCAGTACTTC; CDR3: CASGGPGRSGYEQYF
D: NA; size: once; J: TRBJ1-2; V: TRBV6-5; DNA: TGTGCCAGCACCCCGGGGAACTTAGGGTATGGCTACACCTTC; CDR3: CASTPGNLGYGYTF
D: NA; size: NA; J: TRBJ1-2; V: TRBV6-1; DNA: TGTGCCAGCAGTGGGTCGGGTCCTATCTTTATCCTTGGCTACACCTTC; CDR3: CASSGSGPIFILGYTF
D: TRBD1; size: NA; J: TRBJ2-1; V: TRBV7-9; DNA: TGTGCCACCCCCCAGGACAGGGCTCCGGTAGCCTCCTACAATGAGCAGTTCTTC; CDR3: CATPQDRAPVASYNEQFF
D: NA; size: NA; J: TRBJ1-6; V: TRBV18; DNA: TGTGCCAGCTCGCCTGACAGCTCCTATAATTCACCCCTCCACTTT; CDR3: CASSPDSSYNSPLHF
D: NA; size: once; J: TRBJ2-5; V: TRBV7-2; DNA: TGTGCCAGCAGCTTAGTTCCAGGCCCAGAGACCCAGTACTTC; CDR3: CASSLVPGPETQYF